A single sample gave rise to the 32 T cell receptor beta chains below, sequenced in a study of shared clonotypes between healthy human individuals. The assay was immunoSEQ multiplex PCR, and TCRdb's table has in-frame clones only and misses some. Here the sample spans about a million clones, under 80% being singletons. Specimen: memory CD4+ T cells sorted from blood. Subset noted: CD45RA-negative fraction. All receptors derive from a man younger than 30 in good health.

This clone is a singleton in its sample. This sequence joins TRBV10-3 and TRBJ2-7, with D possibly TRBD1 on 6 matching bases. Germline assignment: CDR1 ENHRY and CDR2 SYGVKD. Trimming stripped 2 bases from V and 2 bases from J, with 16 bases between. The CDR3 contains 16 residues. CDR3 region: CAISEGPQGNAYEQYF. DNA for the CDR3: TGTGCCATCAGTGAGGGACCACAGGGTAATGCCTACGAGCAGTACTTC.

The chain recombines TRBV5-1 with TRBJ1-2; 7 bases are a match to TRBD1. This CDR3 has 16 amino acids. The V gene end was trimmed by 0 bases and the J gene end by 4 bases; junction bases not matched to a gene: 9. Per germline, CDR1 SGHRS and CDR2 YFSETQ. The DNA for the CDR3 is TGCGCCAGCAGCTTGGGGGGGACAGATAGTTCCTATGGCTACACCTTC. This gives the protein CASSLGGTDSSYGYTF.

This sequence joins TRBV18 and TRBJ1-2; D may be TRBD1 (6 bases). Germline V lookup: CDR1 KGHSH, CDR2 LQKENI. V lost 3 bases, J lost 8 bases, and 28 bases lay in between. The CDR3 sequence is 18 residues long. In DNA, the CDR3 is TGTGCCAGCTCACCTACCGGGCTCAACCTGGGGGGGCGCAGGGGCTACACCTTC. Translation: CASSPTGLNLGGRRGYTF. Looking up the rest from reference TRBV18 and TRBJ1-2 gives the full variable domain: NAGVMQNPRHLVRRRGQEARLRCSPMKGHSHVYWYRQLPEEGLKFMVYLQKENIIDESGMPKERFSAEFPKEGPSILRIQQVVRGDSAAYFCASSPTGLNLGGRRGYTFGSGTRLTVV.

This clone was seen just once. This rearrangement joins TRBV5-1 to TRBJ1-4; tentative D call: TRBD1 (5 bases). The germline V and J ends were trimmed by 3 bases and 7 bases, with 19 bases remaining between them. This CDR3 comprises 16 residues. Germline V gene lookup returns CDR1 SGHRS and CDR2 YFSETQ. CDR3 DNA sequence: TGCGCCAGCAGCTCCGGGACTCAAGGCGGTGGTGAAAAACTGTTTTTT. It is translated as CASSSGTQGGGEKLFF.

This chain links TRBV4-2 with TRBJ1-2; tentatively, D is TRBD1 (6 bases). CDR1 and CDR2 (germline): LGHNA, YNFKEQ. The CDR3 loop spans 15 amino acids. V gave up 1 base and J gave up 2 bases, with 11 bases separating them. This CDR3 reads CASSQVSGQNYGYTF. CDR3 DNA sequence: TGTGCCAGCAGCCAAGTTTCCGGACAGAACTATGGCTACACCTTC.

The chain links TRBV9 to TRBJ2-7; weak D call: TRBD1 (5 bases). The V end lost 0 bases, the J end lost 5 bases, and 15 bases lay between the germline ends. Germline CDR1 is SGDLS and CDR2 is YYNGEE. This CDR3 comprises 15 residues. CDR3 sequence reads: CASSVGSRADHEQYF. CDR3 nucleotide sequence: TGTGCCAGCAGCGTAGGCAGCAGGGCGGACCACGAGCAGTACTTC.

The V gene is TRBV19, the J gene TRBJ1-3; TRBD1 matches 7 bases. Germline trimming cut 4 bases from V and 4 bases from J; bases unmatched to any gene: 7. The CDR3 contains 15 residues. In germline, CDR1 is LNHDA, CDR2 SQIVND (reference sequence). Here the CDR3 reads CASSTTGARGNTIYF. The CDR3 DNA is TGTGCCAGTAGTACTACAGGGGCGAGGGGAAACACCATATATTTT.

V gene TRBV4-1 combines with J gene TRBJ2-5; 10 nucleotides match TRBD2. The length of the CDR3 is 15 residues. The germline V gene encodes CDR1 MGHRA and CDR2 YSYEKL. J gave up 5 bases and V 4 bases, and 7 bases lay outside the gene matches. The DNA of the CDR3 is TGCGCCAGCAGCCCTCCTGGGACTAGCGATGAGACCCAGTACTTC. Its translation is CASSPPGTSDETQYF.

In the case of this clone: Other DNA sequences in this specimen translate into the identical CDR3. This sequence joins TRBV20-1 and TRBJ1-2; D call uncertain. CDR1 and CDR2 (germline): DFQATT, SNEGSKA (reference sequence). V shed 5 bases and J shed 7 bases, with 8 bases lying between them. This CDR3 is 10 amino acids long. The CDR3 DNA is TGCAGTGCTCCGCTGGGTGGCTACACCTTC. Its translation: CSAPLGGYTF.

The chain employs TRBV5-1 and TRBJ2-7, with 8 bases fitting TRBD2. The junction had 17 bases not matched to a gene; V was cut back by 4 bases and J by 2 bases. CDR1 is SGHRS and CDR2 is YFSETQ in the germline V gene. The CDR3 is 18 amino acids. The DNA for the CDR3 is TGCGCCAGCAGCCCAGCTCGCACTACGGGGGGGCCTCCCTACGAGCAGTACTTC. Encoded protein: CASSPARTTGGPPYEQYF.

The sample holds a few counts of this clone. The chain is built from TRBV7-8 and TRBJ1-3; 7 bases map to TRBD1. Germline V gene data show CDR1 as SGHVS and CDR2 as FQNEAQ. The length of the CDR3 is 16 residues. The V gene end was trimmed by 3 bases and the J gene end by 1 base; junction bases not matched to a gene: 6. The CDR3 protein is CASSFDRVTSGNTIYF. The CDR3 DNA sequence: TGTGCCAGCAGCTTTGACAGGGTGACTTCTGGAAACACCATATATTTT.

The chain joins TRBV9 to TRBJ2-5; D may match TRBD1 or TRBD2 (7 bases each). Germline V lookup: CDR1 SGDLS, CDR2 YYNGEE. V gave up 4 bases and J gave up 5 bases, with 15 bases separating them. The CDR3 is made up of 14 amino acids. The CDR3 bases are TGTGCCAGCAGCCCACGACAGGGAGGGGAGACCCAGTACTTC. Its protein product is CASSPRQGGETQYF.

This clone occurred once. The chain carries TRBV7-9 and TRBJ2-1, with 11 bases matching TRBD2. The CDR3 length is 15 residues. J gave up 7 bases and V 7 bases, and 9 bases lay outside the gene matches. Germline loops: CDR1 SEHNR, CDR2 FQNEAQ (reference sequence). CDR3 loop: CASTFGTSGLNEQFF. CDR3 nucleotide sequence: TGTGCCAGCACGTTCGGGACTAGCGGACTTAATGAGCAGTTCTTC.

The J gene is TRBJ1-2, the V gene TRBV18; D is uncertain. CDR3 size: 12 residues. Germline V gene data show CDR1 as KGHSH and CDR2 as LQKENI. V lost 5 bases to trimming and J lost 3 bases, with 7 bases between them. CDR3 in amino acids: CASSEDHYGYTF. The DNA for the CDR3 is TGTGCCAGCTCAGAGGACCACTATGGCTACACCTTC.

The count of this clone is one. The genes are TRBV2 and TRBJ1-4, with D uncertain. The germline V gene encodes CDR1 SNHLY and CDR2 FYNNEI. With 8 bases removed from V and 7 bases from J, the gap between germline ends came to 17 bases. There are 14 residues in the CDR3. The CDR3 here is CASRGSSLTEKLFF. The CDR3 nucleotides read TGTGCCAGCCGTGGTAGCAGTCTTACTGAAAAACTGTTTTTT.

This clone turned up a few times. V gene TRBV5-6 combines with J gene TRBJ1-3; 8 nucleotides agree with TRBD1. V lost 4 bases to trimming and J lost 0 bases; unmatched junction nucleotides: 12. The CDR3 is 18 residues long. The V gene's germline CDR1 is SGHDT and CDR2 YYEEEE. CDR3 region: CASSLRDRPTYSGNTIYF. The CDR3 DNA reads as TGTGCCAGCAGCCTCCGGGACAGGCCAACTTACTCTGGAAACACCATATATTTT.

This sequence joins TRBV4-1 and TRBJ2-3; D gene ambiguous. Germline V gene sequence: CDR1 MGHRA, CDR2 YSYEKL. With 0 bases removed from V and 13 bases from J, the gap between germline ends came to 14 bases. The CDR3 contains 13 residues. Here the CDR3 DNA reads TGCGCCAGCAGCCAAGATTGGCGCCTGGATGAGTATTTT. Translated: CASSQDWRLDEYF.

This clone was counted a single time. CDR3 nucleotide sequence: TGTGCCAGCGGCCCCACAGGGGGCGCGAACACCGGGGAGCTGTTTTTT. Residues: CASGPTGGANTGELFF. The chain employs TRBV27 and TRBJ2-2; TRBD1 matches at 9 bases. The CDR3 length is 16 residues. Germline CDR1 MNHEY, CDR2 SMNVEV (reference sequence). With V trimmed by 8 bases and J by 0 bases, 7 bases remained unmatched.

The chain carries TRBV6-5 and TRBJ2-3; TRBD1 is a possible D gene (6 bases). The germline gives CDR1 MNHEY, CDR2 SVGAGI. The V and J ends lost 2 bases and 10 bases respectively, with 13 bases between them. This CDR3 spans 13 amino acids. CDR3 coding DNA: TGTGCCAGCAGTTACGGGGACACAAGAGCGCAGTATTTT. This translates into CASSYGDTRAQYF.

The rearrangement joins TRBV10-3 to TRBJ2-5; D is undetermined. V lost 2 bases and J lost 2, with 6 bases in between. Germline CDR1 reads ENHRY; CDR2 reads SYGVKD. The CDR3 loop spans 13 amino acids. In DNA, the CDR3 is TGTGCCATCAGTGAGGGGCAACAAGAGACCCAGTACTTC. Translating gives CAISEGQQETQYF.

The chain uses TRBV6-5 and TRBJ1-5; 7 bases agree with TRBD1. CDR3 size: 13 residues. The germline CDR1 and CDR2 sequences are MNHEY and SVGAGI. J lost 3 bases, V lost 7 bases, and 3 bases had no gene match. CDR3 residues: CASIDRANQPQHF. The DNA of the CDR3 is TGTGCCAGCATTGACAGGGCCAATCAGCCCCAGCATTTT.

The CDR3 DNA is TGTGCCAGCAGCTCAGAGACACGGGAGACCCAGTACTTC. Protein sequence: CASSSETRETQYF. V usage is TRBV7-6 and J usage is TRBJ2-5; no firm D call. Germline-derived CDR1 and CDR2 are SGHVS and FNYEAQ. CDR3 length: 13 residues. The V end was cut by 4 bases, the J end by 5 bases, with 11 bases between.

This clone appeared a few times. This sequence joins TRBV19 and TRBJ2-5; possible D gene TRBD1, 6 bases. The CDR3 sequence is 14 residues long. With 3 bases removed from V and 2 bases from J, the gap between germline ends came to 10 bases. The germline V gene encodes CDR1 LNHDA and CDR2 SQIVND (reference sequence). The CDR3 DNA follows: TGTGCCAGTAGTATGGGCAGGGGTCAAGAGACCCAGTACTTC. Its protein is CASSMGRGQETQYF.

CDR3 region: CASSFTGAQYF. In DNA form, the CDR3 reads TGTGCCAGCAGCTTTACAGGTGCCCAGTACTTC. This chain links TRBV7-2 with TRBJ2-5; D may be TRBD1 (5 bases). CDR1 is SGHTA and CDR2 is FQGNSA in the germline V gene. Trimming left V 3 bases short and J 9 bases short, with 8 bases between. This CDR3 contains 11 residues. The entire variable domain, with the rest obtained from reference TRBV7-2 and TRBJ2-5, is as follows: GAGVSQSPSNKVTEKGKDVELRCDPISGHTALYWYRQSLGQGLEFLIYFQGNSAPDKSGLPSDRFSAERTGGSVSTLTIQRTQQEDSAVYLCASSFTGAQYFGPGTRLLVL.

This clone appeared a few times. V usage is TRBV18 and J usage is TRBJ1-3; D gene ambiguous. With 2 bases removed from V and 0 bases from J, the gap between germline ends came to 5 bases. Looked up from germline, CDR1 is KGHSH and CDR2 is LQKENI. The CDR3 consists of 14 residues. CDR3 nucleotide sequence: TGTGCCAGCTCACCAGCTTTCTCTGGAAACACCATATATTTT. Translation gives CASSPAFSGNTIYF. The full variable domain, rest sourced from reference TRBV18 and TRBJ1-3, is NAGVMQNPRHLVRRRGQEARLRCSPMKGHSHVYWYRQLPEEGLKFMVYLQKENIIDESGMPKERFSAEFPKEGPSILRIQQVVRGDSAAYFCASSPAFSGNTIYFGEGSWLTVV.

This chain links TRBV11-2 with TRBJ2-1; D ambiguous. Trimming pared 5 bases from V and 5 bases from J, leaving 10 bases between. The CDR3 consists of 13 residues. The germline gives CDR1 SGHAT, CDR2 FQNNGV. CDR3 residues: CASSPLDDNEQFF. The CDR3 nucleotides are TGTGCCAGCAGCCCCCTAGATGACAATGAGCAGTTCTTC.

Concerning this clone itself: The junction departs from the called germline gene at one end, perhaps through a read error. The chain links TRBV7-7 to TRBJ1-1; weak D call: TRBD1 (5 bases). This CDR3 has 13 amino acids. In germline, CDR1 is SSHAT, CDR2 FNYEAQ (reference sequence). The CDR3 sequence is CASSADRNTEAFF. The CDR3 bases are TGTGCTAGCAGCGCAGACAGGAACACTGAAGCTTTCTTT.

This clone was seen once. The CDR3 spells CAWSAGSETQYF. DNA of the CDR3: TGTGCCTGGAGTGCAGGGTCGGAGACCCAGTACTTC. The V and J genes are TRBV30 and TRBJ2-5, with D perhaps TRBD1 (5 bases). CDR3 length equals 12 residues. Trimming left V 1 base short and J 5 bases short, with 8 bases between. Germline loops: CDR1 GTSNPN, CDR2 SVGIG (reference sequence).

The chain links TRBV29-1 to TRBJ2-3; the D gene is possibly TRBD2 (7 bases). Between the trimmed V and J ends, which lost 4 bases and 2 bases, there was a span of 16 bases. This CDR3 spans 15 amino acids. CDR1 is SQVTM, CDR2 ANQGSEA, per germline. CDR3: CSVAGSGTITDTQYF. The CDR3 bases are TGCAGCGTTGCCGGGAGCGGGACAATCACAGATACGCAGTATTTT.

With regard to this clone: The sample has other DNA sequences that encode this CDR3 too. The chain combines TRBV19 with TRBJ1-5; D ambiguous. The CDR3 is 13 amino acids. V lost 6 bases to trimming and J lost 2 bases, with 8 bases between them. CDR1 is LNHDA, CDR2 SQIVND, per germline (reference sequence). The CDR3 spells CASREVGNQPQHF. Here the CDR3 DNA reads TGTGCCAGTAGAGAGGTTGGCAATCAGCCCCAGCATTTT.

The chain joins TRBV15 to TRBJ1-2; 7 nucleotides match TRBD1. J gave up 6 bases and V 8 bases, and 12 bases lay outside the gene matches. This CDR3 contains 14 residues. The germline V gene has CDR1 LNHNV and CDR2 YYDKDF (reference sequence). The CDR3 loop is CATATSQGVDGYTF. CDR3 in DNA: TGTGCCACCGCAACCTCTCAGGGGGTGGATGGCTACACCTTC.

The chain joins TRBV28 to TRBJ1-1; D possibly corresponds to TRBD1 (6 bases). Trimming stripped 6 bases from V and 0 bases from J, with 11 bases between. Germline V gene lookup returns CDR1 MDHEN and CDR2 SYDVKM. The CDR3 spans 14 residues. The chain's CDR3 is CASRSDRLNTEAFF. The CDR3 DNA reads TGTGCCAGCAGATCCGACAGGTTGAACACTGAAGCTTTCTTT.